Shown below are 15 T cell receptor beta chains from a single sample sequenced in a study of breast tumors, draining lymph nodes, adjacent tissues. TCRdb re-called the multiplex PCR reads through MiXCR, storing one row per CDR3 protein. The repertoire includes tens of thousands of distinct CDR3 sequences, roughly 58% of them detected once, and 13% to 15% sits in the top ten. What was sequenced was breast tumor tissue. These TCRs come from a female donor with breast cancer. Some clones in this sample may be carry-over from other donors' samples.

CDR3 nucleotides: TGCGCCAGCAGCCAGGGGCTGACAGGGGGGTATGGCTACACCTTC. Encoded protein: CASSQGLTGGYGYTF. This chain links TRBV4-3 with TRBJ1-2; 9 nucleotides match TRBD1. The V gene's germline CDR1 is LGHNA and CDR2 YSLEER. The CDR3 spans 15 residues. The ends lost 3 bases at V and 5 bases at J; junction bases unmatched: 7.

The J gene is TRBJ2-7, the V gene TRBV16; D could derive from TRBD1 or TRBD2 (5 bases each). Trimming left V 4 bases short and J 1 base short, with 8 bases between. The germline gives CDR1 KGHSY, CDR2 FQNENV. This CDR3 is built from 13 residues. In DNA, the CDR3 is TGTGCCAGCAGCCGGGACCGGTCCTACGAGCAGTACTTC. Its translation: CASSRDRSYEQYF. The full variable domain, with the rest looked up from reference TRBV16 and TRBJ2-7, is GEEVAQTPKHLVRGEGQKAKLYCAPIKGHSYVFWYQQVLKNEFKFLISFQNENVFDETGMPKERFSAKCLPNSPCSLEIQATKLEDSAVYFCASSRDRSYEQYFGPGTRLTVT.

The chain joins TRBV6-9 to TRBJ2-1; the match to TRBD1 covers 9 bases. Trimming cost V 2 bases and J 5 bases; bases outside gene matches: 4. This CDR3 is 15 amino acids long. Germline V gene sequence: CDR1 MNHGY, CDR2 SVAAGI. In nucleotides, the CDR3 is TGTGCCAGCAGTTATCCGGGACAGGGAAACAATGAGCAGTTCTTC. This gives the protein CASSYPGQGNNEQFF.

This clonotype has ten or more counts. The genes are TRBV30 and TRBJ1-4, with no clear D. The CDR3 length is 12 residues. Germline V gene lookup returns CDR1 GTSNPN and CDR2 SVGIG (reference sequence). The germline V and J ends were trimmed by 1 base and 0 bases, with 0 bases remaining between them. The CDR3 protein is CAWSATNEKLFF. CDR3 sequence (DNA): TGTGCCTGGAGTGCAACTAATGAAAAACTGTTTTTT.

This clonotype was picked up many times. This may arise from a read error, as a much more abundant clone is one base away. J is TRBJ2-7 and V is TRBV6-6, with TRBD1 as a possible D gene (6 bases). From germline, CDR1 is MNHNY and CDR2 SVGAGI (reference sequence). V was pared by 5 bases and J by 0 bases, with 17 bases between. This CDR3 spans 16 amino acids. DNA of the CDR3: TGTGCCAGCAGTCACAGGGAGAGGGGAAGCTCCTACGAGCAGTACTTC. Protein sequence: CASSHRERGSSYEQYF.

The V and J genes are TRBV15 and TRBJ1-4; 7 bases fit TRBD1. J gave up 7 bases and V 6 bases, and 8 bases lay outside the gene matches. The germline V gene encodes CDR1 LNHNV and CDR2 YYDKDF (reference sequence). The CDR3 is 14 amino acids. The CDR3 sequence: CATSSTGSSEKLFF. The CDR3 DNA reads as TGTGCCACCAGTTCGACAGGGAGCAGTGAAAAACTGTTTTTT.

The chain employs TRBV20-1 and TRBJ1-6; the D gene is possibly TRBD1 (6 bases). V was clipped by 0 bases and J by 8 bases, with 14 bases between them. Germline CDR1 DFQATT, CDR2 SNEGSKA (reference sequence). The CDR3 consists of 15 residues. DNA for the CDR3: TGCAGTGCTAGAGATAAAACAGGGTCGGATTCACCCCTCCACTTT. Protein product: CSARDKTGSDSPLHF.

The chain couples TRBV4-1 to TRBJ2-1; D is possibly TRBD2 (5 bases). Germline V gene sequence: CDR1 MGHRA, CDR2 YSYEKL. Trimming took 2 bases from V and 2 from J, leaving 7 bases between them. This CDR3 has 14 residues. The CDR3 DNA sequence: TGCGCCAGCAGCCAACGGGATCCCTACAATGAGCAGTTCTTC. It encodes CASSQRDPYNEQFF.

The gene calls are TRBV6-1 and TRBJ1-1; 7 bases are shared with TRBD1. This CDR3 is 15 amino acids long. V lost 7 bases to trimming and J lost 0 bases; unmatched junction nucleotides: 8. The germline gives CDR1 MNHNS, CDR2 SASEGT. CDR3 loop: CASIGQAWLNTEAFF. The CDR3 DNA reads TGTGCCAGCATAGGACAGGCTTGGTTGAACACTGAAGCTTTCTTT.

J is TRBJ1-2 and V is TRBV9, with D perhaps matching TRBD1 (5 bases). The CDR3 spans 15 residues. The V end was cut by 2 bases, the J end by 4 bases, with 15 bases between. Per the germline V gene, CDR1 is SGDLS and CDR2 is YYNGEE. This CDR3 is CASSVSRGSGYGYTF. The CDR3 coding sequence is TGTGCCAGCAGCGTTAGTAGGGGCTCGGGCTATGGCTACACCTTC.

The chain couples TRBV5-8 to TRBJ2-1, with TRBD2 matching 11 bases. This CDR3 contains 14 residues. V dropped 6 bases and J dropped 8; count of bases not matched to a gene: 7. Germline CDR1 reads SGHTS; CDR2 reads YDEGEE. The CDR3 DNA sequence: TGTGCCAGCACCAATCTAGCGGGAGGATATGAGCAGTTCTTC. It translates to CASTNLAGGYEQFF.

This clonotype occurred a few times. The rearrangement links TRBV20-1 to TRBJ2-1; TRBD2 aligns across 9 bases. In germline, CDR1 is DFQATT, CDR2 SNEGSKA (reference sequence). CDR3 size: 16 residues. The V segment lost 1 base and the J segment 0 bases; nucleotides outside the gene matches: 4. The chain's CDR3 is CSARVAGASSYNEQFF. The CDR3 DNA is TGCAGTGCTAGAGTAGCGGGGGCGAGCTCCTACAATGAGCAGTTCTTC.

This clonotype was detected many times. With a much larger clone just one base away, this may be a read error. This chain connects TRBV20-1 to TRBJ2-1; D uncertain. The V gene's germline CDR1 is DFQATT and CDR2 SNEGSKA (reference sequence). CDR3 length equals 11 residues. CDR3 DNA: TGCAGTGCCGACTCCCGCAATGAGCAGTCCTTC. Protein product: CSADSRNEQSF.

By proportion, this clonotype is medium-sized (0.01 to 0.1%). V and J are TRBV4-2 and TRBJ2-7; weak D call: TRBD2 (6 bases). This CDR3 is built from 15 residues. V was cut by 0 bases and J by 5 bases, with 14 bases left in between. Looked up from germline, CDR1 is LGHNA and CDR2 is YNFKEQ. CDR3 in amino acids: CASSQERGTLHEQYF. CDR3 coding DNA: TGTGCCAGCAGCCAAGAGCGGGGTACACTCCACGAGCAGTACTTC.

This clonotype was counted many times. The chain links TRBV5-1 to TRBJ2-3, with TRBD2 matching over 8 bases. This CDR3 is 16 amino acids long. J gave up 0 bases and V 0 bases, and 3 bases lay outside the gene matches. Per germline, CDR1 SGHRS and CDR2 YFSETQ. CDR3 DNA sequence: TGCGCCAGCAGCTTGGAAATAGCGGGAAGCACAGATACGCAGTATTTT. Encoded protein: CASSLEIAGSTDTQYF.